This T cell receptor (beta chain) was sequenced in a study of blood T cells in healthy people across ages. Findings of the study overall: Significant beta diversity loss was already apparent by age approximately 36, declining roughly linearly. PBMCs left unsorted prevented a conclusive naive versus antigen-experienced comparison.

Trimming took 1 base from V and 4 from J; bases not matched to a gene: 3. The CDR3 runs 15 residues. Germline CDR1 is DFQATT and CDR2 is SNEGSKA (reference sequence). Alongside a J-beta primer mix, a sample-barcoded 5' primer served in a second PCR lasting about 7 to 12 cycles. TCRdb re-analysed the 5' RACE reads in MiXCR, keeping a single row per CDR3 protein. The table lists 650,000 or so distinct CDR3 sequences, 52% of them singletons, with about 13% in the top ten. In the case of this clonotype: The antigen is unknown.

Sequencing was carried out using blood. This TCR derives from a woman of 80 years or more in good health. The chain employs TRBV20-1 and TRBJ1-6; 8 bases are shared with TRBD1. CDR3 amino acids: CSARGQGAYNSPLHF. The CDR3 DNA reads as TGCAGTGCTAGAGGCCAGGGGGCGTATAATTCACCCCTCCACTTT.